The T cell receptor beta chain under discussion was sequenced for a study of blood T cell dynamics during melanoma immunotherapy. About the research overall: Metastatic melanoma patients received first-line pembrolizumab or nivolumab plus ipilimumab.

A note on this clone: Its antigen remains unidentified.

TCRdb's table, derived via immunoSEQ multiplex PCR, lists solely in-frame clones and lacks some. The sample has roughly 10,000 clones; more than 70% are singletons. As for time point: week 3, after first cycle of checkpoint inhibitor. The CDR3 contains 11 residues. V was shortened by 4 bases and J by 5 bases, with 7 bases between the two germline ends. Study-level results: Disease-control patients' PBMC repertoires became either more clonal or more diverse at W3. Whether repertoire-driving clones were melanoma-specific could not be determined.

V and J are TRBV5-3 and TRBJ2-7; possibly TRBD1 or TRBD2 for D (5 bases each). TRBV5-3 is annotated as an ORF whose role is uncertain. The TCR comes from a human donor with melanoma. The specimen comprised blood, sampled from a patient treated with checkpoint blockade. CDR3 DNA: TGTGCCAGAAGCCTGGGGGACGAGCAGTACTTC. It specifies CARSLGDEQYF.